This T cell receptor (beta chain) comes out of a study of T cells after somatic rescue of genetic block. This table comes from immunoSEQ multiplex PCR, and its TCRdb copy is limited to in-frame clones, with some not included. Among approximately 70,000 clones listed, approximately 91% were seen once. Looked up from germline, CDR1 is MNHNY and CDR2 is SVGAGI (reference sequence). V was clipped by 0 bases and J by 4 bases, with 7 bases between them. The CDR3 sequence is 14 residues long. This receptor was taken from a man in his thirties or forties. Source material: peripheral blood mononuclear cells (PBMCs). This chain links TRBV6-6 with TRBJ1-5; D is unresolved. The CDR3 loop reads CASSYSGSNQPQHF. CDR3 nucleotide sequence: TGTGCCAGCAGTTACTCCGGCAGTAATCAGCCCCAGCATTTT.